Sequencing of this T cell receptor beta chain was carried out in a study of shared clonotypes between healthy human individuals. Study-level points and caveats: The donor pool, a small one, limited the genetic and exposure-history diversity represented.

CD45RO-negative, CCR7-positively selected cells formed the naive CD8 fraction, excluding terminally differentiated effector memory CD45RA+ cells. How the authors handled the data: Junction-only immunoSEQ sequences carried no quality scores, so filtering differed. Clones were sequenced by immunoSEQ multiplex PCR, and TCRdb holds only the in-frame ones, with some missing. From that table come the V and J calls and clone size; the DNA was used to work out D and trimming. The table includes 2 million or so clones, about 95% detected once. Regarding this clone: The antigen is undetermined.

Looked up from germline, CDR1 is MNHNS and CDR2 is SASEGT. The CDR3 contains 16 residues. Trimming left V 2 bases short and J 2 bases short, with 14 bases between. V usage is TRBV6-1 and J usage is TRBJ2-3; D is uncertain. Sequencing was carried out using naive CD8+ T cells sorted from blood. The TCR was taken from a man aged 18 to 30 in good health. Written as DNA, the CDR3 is TGTGCCAGCAGTGAACTGGGATCCCATTACACAGATACGCAGTATTTT. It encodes CASSELGSHYTDTQYF.